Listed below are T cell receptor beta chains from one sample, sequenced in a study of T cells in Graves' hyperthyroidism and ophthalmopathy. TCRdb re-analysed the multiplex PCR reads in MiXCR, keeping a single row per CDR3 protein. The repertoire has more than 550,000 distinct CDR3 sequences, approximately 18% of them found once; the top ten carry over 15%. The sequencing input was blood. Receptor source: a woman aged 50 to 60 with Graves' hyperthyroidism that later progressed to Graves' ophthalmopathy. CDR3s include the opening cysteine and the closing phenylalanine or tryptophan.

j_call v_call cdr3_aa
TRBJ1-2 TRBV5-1 CASSADRAPSMDGYTF
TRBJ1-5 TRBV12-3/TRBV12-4 CASSLARFFQPQHF
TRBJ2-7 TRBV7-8 CASSPGVGPPRNEQYF
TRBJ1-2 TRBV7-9 CASSSLRWTGPYYGYTF
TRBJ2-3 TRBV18 CASSPPGRGGSTDTQYF
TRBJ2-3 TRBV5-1 CASSPGLADDMQYF
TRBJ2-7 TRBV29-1 CSVGQNDEQYF
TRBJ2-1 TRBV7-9 CASPRSGQGDNEQFF
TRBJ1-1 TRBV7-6 CASSPRGGDQNTEAFF
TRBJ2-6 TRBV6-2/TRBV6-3 CASRADGANVLTF
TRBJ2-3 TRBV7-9 CASRRLAGANTDTQYF
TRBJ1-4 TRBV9 CASSPRTGKEEKLFF
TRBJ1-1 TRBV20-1 CSARKGFTEAFF
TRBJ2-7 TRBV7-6 CASSSDFGDGGTSEQYF
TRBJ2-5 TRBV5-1 CASSLTDPETQYF
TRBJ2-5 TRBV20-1 CSATKLAGGSETQYF
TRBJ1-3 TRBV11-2 CASSRTGRRNTIYF
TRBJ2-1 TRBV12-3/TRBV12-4 CASSQGTSDSSYNEQFF
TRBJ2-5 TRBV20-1 CSASGGGRETQYF
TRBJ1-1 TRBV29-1 CSVGRGAEAFF
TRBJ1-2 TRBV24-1 CATSDQSDRVGGYTF
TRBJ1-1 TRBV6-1 CASSAGRAFF